The present T cell receptor (beta chain) was sequenced within a study of OX40 agonist ivuxolimab in advanced cancers. The overall study: In this cohort, patients received ivuxolimab, an agonistic anti-OX40 (CD134) antibody.

Sampled blood was obtained at baseline, cycle 4 day 1, and cycle 7 day 1. As to this clone: Its antigen remains unknown.

Broader study findings: Antigen targets of the expanded peripheral T cells went undetermined. Among the least clonally expanded were partial responders at 0.1-3.0 mg/kg.

The protocol was immunoSEQ multiplex PCR, while the TCRdb copy is restricted to in-frame clones and leaves out a portion. The sample lists tens of thousands of clones; 90% to 95% were seen once. The J segment lost 2 bases and the V segment lost 4 bases, leaving 9 bases of the junction unmatched. CDR3 length: 16 residues. Germline V gene lookup returns CDR1 MDHEN and CDR2 SYDVKM. The V call is TRBV28, the J call TRBJ2-7, with TRBD1 matching 9 bases. The clonotype comes from an adult with an advanced solid tumor such as melanoma, head and neck, liver or kidney cancer. Sequencing used CD4+ or CD8+ T cells sorted from blood, obtained in a trial of the OX40 agonist ivuxolimab. The chain's CDR3 is CASSYQQGAVTYEQYF. The CDR3 DNA follows: TGTGCCAGCAGTTACCAACAGGGGGCGGTGACCTACGAGCAGTACTTC. The entire variable domain, with the rest obtained from reference TRBV28 and TRBJ2-7, is as follows: DVKVTQSSRYLVKRTGEKVFLECVQDMDHENMFWYRQDPGLGLRLIYFSYDVKMKEKGDIPEGYSVSREKKERFSLILESASTNQTSMYLCASSYQQGAVTYEQYFGPGTRLTVT.